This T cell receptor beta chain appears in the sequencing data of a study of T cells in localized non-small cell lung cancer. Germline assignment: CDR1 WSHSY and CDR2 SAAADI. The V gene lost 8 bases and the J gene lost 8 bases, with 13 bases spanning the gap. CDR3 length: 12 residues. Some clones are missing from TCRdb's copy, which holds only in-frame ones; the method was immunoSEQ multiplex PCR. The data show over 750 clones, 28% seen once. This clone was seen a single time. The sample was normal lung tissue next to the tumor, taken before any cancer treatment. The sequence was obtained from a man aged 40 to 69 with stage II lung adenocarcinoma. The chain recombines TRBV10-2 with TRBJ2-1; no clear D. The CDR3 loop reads CASQARLDEQFF. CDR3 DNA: TGCGCCAGCCAGGCCCGGTTGGATGAGCAGTTCTTC.